The TCR beta chain under discussion was sequenced for a study of cytomegalovirus exposure and HLA in healthy donors. Germline V gene sequence: CDR1 SGHDT, CDR2 YYEEEE. With 1 base removed from V and 5 bases from J, the gap between germline ends came to 15 bases. CDR3 length: 15 residues. Generated by immunoSEQ multiplex PCR, the TCRdb table keeps only in-frame clones and is missing some. Of about 98,000 clones in the sample, around 88% were seen once. Input material: PBMCs. The sequence was obtained from a woman aged 25 to 39 in good health and CMV-seronegative. The chain joins TRBV5-6 to TRBJ1-1, with a weak D call TRBD1 (6 bases). DNA of the CDR3: TGTGCCAGCAGCTTGAGGGTAAACAGGGCGACTGAAGCTTTCTTT. This encodes CASSLRVNRATEAFF. The full variable domain, completed using reference TRBV5-6 and TRBJ1-1, is DAGVTQSPTHLIKTRGQQVTLRCSPKSGHDTVSWYQQALGQGPQFIFQYYEEEERQRGNFPDRFSGHQFPNYSSELNVNALLLGDSALYLCASSLRVNRATEAFFGQGTRLTVV.